The 23 T cell receptor beta chains below all came from one sample that was sequenced in a study of cytomegalovirus exposure and HLA in healthy donors (dated by TCRdb to 2015 to 2018). Libraries were made using the immunoSEQ multiplex PCR assay. A mixture of 60 forward primers for TCR Vbeta segments and 13 reverse primers for TCR Jbeta segments was used in the multiplex PCR. TCRdb mirrors the immuneACCESS table, restricted to in-frame sequences. Some clones are absent from its copies; in checked studies, under half trace to an unresolved V gene, and the reason for the others is unknown. In this sample the table shows 90,000 to 150,000 clones, around three quarters of which occur a single time. The top ten constitute 4% to 5% of the sample. Sequencing used PBMCs. These receptors all come from a man between 45 and 60 years old in good health and CMV-seropositive.

The V and J genes are TRBV4-1 and TRBJ2-5; TRBD2 is a possible D gene (6 bases). CDR3 length: 16 amino acids. CDR1 and CDR2 (germline): MGHRA, YSYEKL. Trimming stripped 1 base from V and 4 bases from J, with 16 bases between. In DNA form, the CDR3 reads TGCGCCAGCAGCCAAGGGAGCACCCGGGGGACAGAGACCCAGTACTTC. Translating gives CASSQGSTRGTETQYF.

The chain combines TRBV27 with TRBJ2-7; 9 bases fit TRBD1. The CDR3 loop spans 15 amino acids. Germline CDR1 reads MNHEY; CDR2 reads SMNVEV (reference sequence). V dropped 5 bases and J dropped 3; count of bases not matched to a gene: 8. CDR3 DNA sequence: TGTGCCAGCAGTGTCCACCGGGACAGGGTCTACGAGCAGTACTTC. Translating it yields CASSVHRDRVYEQYF.

The chain links TRBV5-6 to TRBJ2-3; D perhaps matches TRBD1 (6 bases). Per germline, CDR1 SGHDT and CDR2 YYEEEE. This CDR3 comprises 18 residues. Trimming removed 5 bases from V and 9 bases from J, with 31 bases in between. The chain's CDR3 is CASSPSIGRTALGTTQYF. The CDR3 DNA sequence: TGTGCCAGCAGTCCGTCCATCGGACGGACAGCTCTAGGGACCACGCAGTATTTT.

The chain is built from TRBV5-4 and TRBJ1-1; 9 nucleotides match TRBD1. The CDR3 consists of 15 residues. Unmatched junction bases numbered 4, after V lost 3 bases and J lost 1 base. The V gene's germline CDR1 is SGHNT and CDR2 YYREEE (reference sequence). CDR3 DNA: TGTGCCAGCAGCTGGCCGGGACAGGGGAACACTGAAGCTTTCTTT. It is translated as CASSWPGQGNTEAFF.

The chain links TRBV7-8 to TRBJ2-1, with 8 bases lining up with TRBD1. The CDR3 consists of 12 residues. CDR1 is SGHVS and CDR2 is FQNEAQ in the germline V gene. V was clipped by 5 bases and J by 8 bases; unmatched bases: 2. This CDR3 reads CASSMTGDEQFF. Here the CDR3 DNA reads TGTGCCAGCAGCATGACAGGGGATGAGCAGTTCTTC. The full variable domain, its missing parts supplied by reference TRBV7-8 and TRBJ2-1, is GAGVSQSPRYKVAKRGQDVALRCDPISGHVSLFWYQQALGQGPEFLTYFQNEAQLDKSGLPSDRFFAERPEGSVSTLKIQRTQQEDSAVYLCASSMTGDEQFFGPGTRLTVL.

The chain is built from TRBV28 and TRBJ1-1, with a possible D match to TRBD1 (6 bases). The germline gives CDR1 MDHEN, CDR2 SYDVKM. V lost 4 bases, J lost 1 base, and 10 bases lay in between. The CDR3 sequence is 14 residues long. CDR3 residues: CASSSRTANTEAFF. The DNA of the CDR3 is TGTGCCAGCAGTTCCCGGACAGCGAACACTGAAGCTTTCTTT.

The chain recombines TRBV12-5 with TRBJ2-3; 8 bases agree with TRBD2. Germline V gives CDR1 LGHNT, CDR2 FRNRAP. This CDR3 is built from 16 residues. With V trimmed by 7 bases and J by 1 base, 10 bases remained unmatched. The CDR3 sequence is CASVPRGEGGTDTQYF. The CDR3 DNA follows: TGTGCTAGTGTCCCGCGGGGGGAGGGTGGCACAGATACGCAGTATTTT.

Of note for this clone: This sample includes further DNA sequences coding for the same CDR3. V is TRBV7-9 and J is TRBJ1-4; no firm D call. The CDR3 contains 12 residues. V shed 8 bases and J shed 5 bases, with 9 bases lying between them. Germline lookup yields CDR1 SEHNR and CDR2 FQNEAQ (reference sequence). CDR3 nucleotides: TGTGCCAGCGGCTCACTAAATGAAAAACTGTTTTTT. Residues: CASGSLNEKLFF.

The V and J genes are TRBV30 and TRBJ2-1, with TRBD1 matching over 7 bases. The ends lost 5 bases at V and 2 bases at J; junction bases unmatched: 0. The CDR3 has 12 amino acids. CDR1 and CDR2 from the germline V gene are GTSNPN and SVGIG (reference sequence). CDR3 sequence (DNA): TGTGCCTGGGACAGGGCCTACAATGAGCAGTTCTTC. It specifies CAWDRAYNEQFF.

This chain connects TRBV27 to TRBJ2-1, with 8 nucleotides matching TRBD2. After removal of 1 base from V and 4 bases from J, the junction contained 15 bases not matched to a gene. This CDR3 spans 19 amino acids. Per germline, CDR1 MNHEY and CDR2 SMNVEV (reference sequence). The CDR3: CASSLYEAGGRSPYNEQFF. DNA for the CDR3: TGTGCCAGCAGTTTATACGAGGCGGGGGGTCGATCCCCTTACAATGAGCAGTTCTTC.

The chain links TRBV5-1 to TRBJ1-3; D call uncertain. V shed 0 bases and J shed 0 bases, with 10 bases lying between them. Germline loops: CDR1 SGHRS, CDR2 YFSETQ. The CDR3 spans 16 residues. The CDR3 sequence is CASSLALQSSGNTIYF. In DNA form, the CDR3 reads TGCGCCAGCAGCTTGGCCTTACAGTCCTCTGGAAACACCATATATTTT.

This clone was found once. The chain recombines TRBV27 with TRBJ2-3, with 12 bases matching TRBD1. V shed 5 bases, J shed 3 bases, and the junction held 12 bases outside the gene matches. The CDR3 covers 18 residues. CDR1 and CDR2 from the germline V gene are MNHEY and SMNVEV (reference sequence). Here the CDR3 DNA reads TGTGCCAGCAGTGAAGGGACAGGGGGCGGGAGGTTGACAGATACGCAGTATTTT. Residues: CASSEGTGGGRLTDTQYF.

The chain is built from TRBV6-5 and TRBJ1-1, with D perhaps matching TRBD1 (6 bases). The CDR3 loop spans 16 amino acids. Trimming took 4 bases from V and 4 from J, leaving 19 bases between them. Looked up from germline, CDR1 is MNHEY and CDR2 is SVGAGI. CDR3 amino acids: CASSSAGTRHATEAFF. Written as DNA, the CDR3 is TGTGCCAGCAGTTCAGCCGGGACACGGCACGCCACTGAAGCTTTCTTT.

In its sample, this clone was seen once. The chain uses TRBV7-2 and TRBJ1-2; 9 bases align to TRBD1. This CDR3 region has 15 residues. The V gene's germline CDR1 is SGHTA and CDR2 FQGNSA. The V and J ends lost 3 bases and 8 bases, in that order; junction bases with no gene match: 10. The CDR3 DNA sequence: TGTGCCAGCAGCTTCGCGACAGGGGGAGAAAGGGGCTACACCTTC. It codes for CASSFATGGERGYTF.

The DNA of the CDR3 is TGTGCCAGCAGCTTAGGACACGCGAACACTGAAGCTTTCTTT. Protein product: CASSLGHANTEAFF. The chain combines TRBV7-8 with TRBJ1-1, with D unresolved. Trimming cost V 1 base and J 1 base, with 7 bases left between them. Germline V gene lookup returns CDR1 SGHVS and CDR2 FQNEAQ. The CDR3 runs 14 residues.

This clone was counted a single time. The rearrangement links TRBV5-1 to TRBJ1-2; tentatively, D is TRBD1 (6 bases). The CDR3 runs to 15 residues. V was pared by 0 bases and J by 4 bases, with 13 bases between. Per the germline V gene, CDR1 is SGHRS and CDR2 is YFSETQ. The CDR3: CASSLAPDRSYGYTF. The CDR3 DNA is TGCGCCAGCAGCTTGGCACCCGACAGGAGCTATGGCTACACCTTC.

The genes are TRBV29-1 and TRBJ1-5, with 7 bases fitting TRBD1. The CDR3 spans 14 residues. Germline CDR1 and CDR2: SQVTM and ANQGSEA. Trimming cost V 6 bases and J 4 bases; bases outside gene matches: 9. CDR3 sequence (DNA): TGCAGCGTCCAGCTGGGGACAGAAAATCAGCCCCAGCATTTT. The encoded protein is CSVQLGTENQPQHF.

The chain carries TRBV5-1 and TRBJ2-5; 9 bases align to TRBD1. V shed 4 bases and J 4 bases; nucleotides not matched to a gene: 8. The germline CDR1 and CDR2 sequences are SGHRS and YFSETQ. CDR3 length equals 15 residues. The CDR3 coding sequence is TGCGCCAGCAGCCAGGGGGGACAGGGCCTAGAGACCCAGTACTTC. Translation gives CASSQGGQGLETQYF.

CDR3 region: CASSRRSYSNQPQHF. The CDR3 DNA is TGTGCCAGCAGTAGACGGAGCTATAGCAATCAGCCCCAGCATTTT. The rearrangement uses TRBV2 and TRBJ1-5; D not certain. The CDR3 is 15 residues long. V was pared by 5 bases and J by 0 bases, with 11 bases between. Germline CDR1 is SNHLY and CDR2 is FYNNEI.

The rearrangement joins TRBV27 to TRBJ1-1; 10 positions agree with TRBD1. Germline CDR1 and CDR2: MNHEY and SMNVEV (reference sequence). After removal of 5 bases from V and 6 bases from J, the junction contained 9 bases not matched to a gene. This CDR3 region has 15 residues. DNA of the CDR3: TGTGCCAGCAGTATCCGGACAGGGGGTAGGGCTGAAGCTTTCTTT. It translates to CASSIRTGGRAEAFF.

The chain has TRBV5-8 and TRBJ2-7; 11 bases are shared with TRBD2. J was trimmed by 3 bases and V by 4 bases; bases with no gene match: 9. Germline CDR1 and CDR2: SGHTS and YDEGEE. The CDR3 consists of 16 residues. The CDR3 is CASSPHLGTSGYEQYF. The DNA of the CDR3 is TGTGCCAGCAGCCCCCACCTGGGGACTAGCGGCTACGAGCAGTACTTC.

The chain carries TRBV19 and TRBJ2-1; the D gene is possibly TRBD1 (6 bases). The CDR3 loop spans 16 amino acids. Germline-derived CDR1 and CDR2 are LNHDA and SQIVND (reference sequence). Trimming removed 3 bases from V and 0 bases from J, with 12 bases in between. The CDR3 spells CASSIRQGSSYNEQFF. CDR3 coding DNA: TGTGCCAGTAGTATTAGGCAGGGGAGCTCCTACAATGAGCAGTTCTTC.

The chain uses TRBV7-9 and TRBJ2-7; tentatively, D is TRBD2 (5 bases). Germline CDR1 is SEHNR and CDR2 is FQNEAQ (reference sequence). The CDR3 runs to 12 residues. The germline V and J ends were trimmed by 10 bases and 3 bases, with 13 bases remaining between them. CDR3 sequence: CATQTAGYEQYF. For the CDR3, the DNA is TGTGCCACCCAAACCGCGGGCTACGAGCAGTACTTC.